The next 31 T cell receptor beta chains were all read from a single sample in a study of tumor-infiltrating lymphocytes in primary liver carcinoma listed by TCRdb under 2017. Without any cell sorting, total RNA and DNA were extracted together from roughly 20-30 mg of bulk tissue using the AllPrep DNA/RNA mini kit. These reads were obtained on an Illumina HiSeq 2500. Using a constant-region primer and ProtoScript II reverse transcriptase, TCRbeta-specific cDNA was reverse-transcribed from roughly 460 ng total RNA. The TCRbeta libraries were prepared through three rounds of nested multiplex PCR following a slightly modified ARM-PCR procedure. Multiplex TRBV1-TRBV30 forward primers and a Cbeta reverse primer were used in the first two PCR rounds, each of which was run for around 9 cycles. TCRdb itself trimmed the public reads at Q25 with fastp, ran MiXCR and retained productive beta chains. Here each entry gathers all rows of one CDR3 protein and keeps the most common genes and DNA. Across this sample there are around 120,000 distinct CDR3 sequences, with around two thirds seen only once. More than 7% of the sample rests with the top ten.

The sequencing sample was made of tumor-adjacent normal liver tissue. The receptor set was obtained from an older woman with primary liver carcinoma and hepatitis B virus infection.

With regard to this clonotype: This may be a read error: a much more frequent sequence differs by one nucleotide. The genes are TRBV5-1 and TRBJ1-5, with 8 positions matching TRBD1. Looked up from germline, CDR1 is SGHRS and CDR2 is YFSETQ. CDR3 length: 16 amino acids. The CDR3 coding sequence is TGCGCCAGCTGCTTGGGGGTGACAGGGGAACATCAGCCCCAGCATTTT. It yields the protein CASCLGVTGEHQPQHF. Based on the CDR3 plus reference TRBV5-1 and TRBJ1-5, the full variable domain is KAGVTQTPRYLIKTRGQQVTLSCSPISGHRSVSWYQQTPGQGLQFLFEYFSETQRNKGNFPGRFSGRQFSNSRSEMNVSTLELGDSALYLCASCLGVTGEHQPQHFGDGTRLSIL.

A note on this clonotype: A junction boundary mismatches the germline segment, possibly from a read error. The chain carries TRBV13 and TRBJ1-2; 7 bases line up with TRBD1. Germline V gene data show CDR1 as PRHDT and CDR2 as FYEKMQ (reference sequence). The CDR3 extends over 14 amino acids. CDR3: CSSSLTGSNYGYTF. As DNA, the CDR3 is TGTTCCAGCAGCTTGACAGGGTCTAACTATGGTTACACCTTC.

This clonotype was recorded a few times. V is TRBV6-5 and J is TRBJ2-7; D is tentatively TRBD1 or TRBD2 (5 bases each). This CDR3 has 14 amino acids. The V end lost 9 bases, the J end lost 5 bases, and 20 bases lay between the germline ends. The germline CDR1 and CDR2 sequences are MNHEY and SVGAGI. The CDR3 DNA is TGTGCCAGACTTCCGGGGCAGGGTTCGAACGAGCAGTACTTC. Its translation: CARLPGQGSNEQYF.

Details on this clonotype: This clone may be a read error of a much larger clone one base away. CDR3 residues: CANSQDLEGTGGVEQYF. CDR3 coding DNA: TGCGCCAACAGCCAAGATCTTGAGGGGACAGGGGGCGTGGAGCAGTACTTC. The chain recombines TRBV4-1 with TRBJ2-7, with 12 bases matching TRBD1. This CDR3 comprises 17 residues. Germline CDR1 and CDR2: MGHRA and YSYEKL.

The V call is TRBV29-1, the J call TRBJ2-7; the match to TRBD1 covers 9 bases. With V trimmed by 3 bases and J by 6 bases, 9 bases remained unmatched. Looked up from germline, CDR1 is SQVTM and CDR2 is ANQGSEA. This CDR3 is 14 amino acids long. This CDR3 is CSVDRRGQGVEQYF. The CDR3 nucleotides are TGCAGCGTTGATAGACGGGGACAGGGAGTCGAGCAGTACTTC.

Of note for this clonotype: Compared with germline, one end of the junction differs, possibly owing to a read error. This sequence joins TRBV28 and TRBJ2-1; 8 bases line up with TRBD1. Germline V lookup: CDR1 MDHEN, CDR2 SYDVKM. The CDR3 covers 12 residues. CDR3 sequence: CTSCTGGNEQFF. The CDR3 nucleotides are TGTACCAGCTGTACAGGGGGCAATGAGCAGTTCTTC.

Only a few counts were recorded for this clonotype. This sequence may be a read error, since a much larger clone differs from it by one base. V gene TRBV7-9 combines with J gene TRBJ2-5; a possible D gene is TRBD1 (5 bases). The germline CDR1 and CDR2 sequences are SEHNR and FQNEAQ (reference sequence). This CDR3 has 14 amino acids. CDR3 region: CTSSNKGPQETQYF. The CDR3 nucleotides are TGTACCAGCAGCAATAAGGGGCCTCAAGAGACCCAGTACTTC.

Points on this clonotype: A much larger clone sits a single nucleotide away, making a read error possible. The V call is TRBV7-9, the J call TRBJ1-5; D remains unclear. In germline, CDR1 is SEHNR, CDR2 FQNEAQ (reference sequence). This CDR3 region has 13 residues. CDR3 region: CASSYDRGQPRHF. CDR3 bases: TGTGCCAGCAGCTATGATCGGGGTCAGCCCCGGCATTTT.

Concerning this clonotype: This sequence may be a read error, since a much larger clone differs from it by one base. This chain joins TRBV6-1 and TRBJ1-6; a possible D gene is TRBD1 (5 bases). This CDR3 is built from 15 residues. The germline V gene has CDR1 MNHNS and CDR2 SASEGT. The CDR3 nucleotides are TGTGCCAGCAGTGAATCCGCAGGGACCAATTCACCCTTCCACTTT. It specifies CASSESAGTNSPFHF.

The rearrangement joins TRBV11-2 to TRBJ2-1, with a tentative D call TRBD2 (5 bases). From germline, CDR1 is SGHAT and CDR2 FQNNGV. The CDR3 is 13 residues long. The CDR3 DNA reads TGTGTCAACAGCTCCGGACTTTACAATGAGCAGTTCTTC. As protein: CVNSSGLYNEQFF.

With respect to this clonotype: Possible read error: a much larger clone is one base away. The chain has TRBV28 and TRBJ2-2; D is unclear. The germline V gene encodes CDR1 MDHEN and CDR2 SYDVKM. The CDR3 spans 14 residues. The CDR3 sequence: CTSSPASLSGELFF. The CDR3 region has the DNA TGTACCAGCAGTCCGGCCTCGTTGTCCGGGGAGCTGTTTTTT.

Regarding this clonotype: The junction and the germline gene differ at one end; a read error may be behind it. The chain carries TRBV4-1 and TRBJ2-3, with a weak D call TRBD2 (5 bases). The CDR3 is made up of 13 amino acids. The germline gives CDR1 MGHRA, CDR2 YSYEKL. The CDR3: CPSSAQSTDTRYF. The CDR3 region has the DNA TGCCCTAGCAGCGCCCAGAGTACAGATACGCGGTATTTT.

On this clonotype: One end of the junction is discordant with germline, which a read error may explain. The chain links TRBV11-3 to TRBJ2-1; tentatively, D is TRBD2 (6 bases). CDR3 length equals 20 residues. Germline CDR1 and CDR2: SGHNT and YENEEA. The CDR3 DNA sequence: TGTGCCAGCAGCTTAGGGCACGGGAGATTTTCCCAAGGCTCCTACGATGAGCAGTTCTTC. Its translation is CASSLGHGRFSQGSYDEQFF.

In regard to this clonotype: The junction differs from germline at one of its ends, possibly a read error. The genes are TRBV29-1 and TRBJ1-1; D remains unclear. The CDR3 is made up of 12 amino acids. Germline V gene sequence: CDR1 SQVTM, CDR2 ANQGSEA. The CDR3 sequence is CSLDNGGTEAFF. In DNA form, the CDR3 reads TGCAGCCTTGACAACGGTGGGACTGAAGCTTTCTTT. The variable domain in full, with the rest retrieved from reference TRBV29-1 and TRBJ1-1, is SAVISQKPSRDICQRGTSLTIQCQVDSQVTMMFWYRQQPGQSLTLIATANQGSEATYESGFVIDKFPISRPNLTFSTLTVSNMSPEDSSIYLCSLDNGGTEAFFGQGTRLTVV.

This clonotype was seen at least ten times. The CDR3 coding sequence is TGTGCCATCAGTGAGTCAACTAGTCTGCAGTTCTTC. Amino acids: CAISESTSLQFF. The rearrangement joins TRBV10-3 to TRBJ2-1, with a weak D call TRBD2 (5 bases). This CDR3 contains 12 residues. V lost 0 bases, J lost 12 bases, and 9 bases lay in between. CDR1 is ENHRY and CDR2 is SYGVKD in the germline V gene.

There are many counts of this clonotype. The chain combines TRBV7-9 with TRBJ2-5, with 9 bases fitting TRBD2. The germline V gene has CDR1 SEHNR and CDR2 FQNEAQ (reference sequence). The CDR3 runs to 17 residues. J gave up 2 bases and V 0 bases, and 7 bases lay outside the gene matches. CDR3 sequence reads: CASSLALGSGSQETQYF. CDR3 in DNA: TGTGCCAGCAGCTTAGCGCTCGGTAGCGGGAGTCAAGAGACCCAGTACTTC.

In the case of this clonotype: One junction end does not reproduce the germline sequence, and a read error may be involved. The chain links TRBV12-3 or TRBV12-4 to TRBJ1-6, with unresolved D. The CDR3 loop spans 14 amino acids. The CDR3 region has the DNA TGTGTCAGCGGTCCCGACGGAAATAATTCACCCCTCCACTTT. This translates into CVSGPDGNNSPLHF.

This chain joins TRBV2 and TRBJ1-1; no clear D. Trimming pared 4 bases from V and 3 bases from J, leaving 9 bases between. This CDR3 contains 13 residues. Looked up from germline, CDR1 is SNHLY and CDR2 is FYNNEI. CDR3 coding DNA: TGTGCCAGCAGTGTGACAAGGGACACTGAAGCTTTCTTT. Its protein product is CASSVTRDTEAFF.

The CDR3 sequence is CAISKDARGPKAFF. The CDR3 bases are TGTGCCATCAGCAAAGATGCGCGGGGCCCTAAAGCTTTCTTT. This chain connects TRBV10-3 to TRBJ1-1; D perhaps matches TRBD1 (5 bases). Trimming removed 6 bases from V and 9 bases from J, with 20 bases in between. Germline lookup yields CDR1 ENHRY and CDR2 SYGVKD. There are 14 residues in the CDR3.

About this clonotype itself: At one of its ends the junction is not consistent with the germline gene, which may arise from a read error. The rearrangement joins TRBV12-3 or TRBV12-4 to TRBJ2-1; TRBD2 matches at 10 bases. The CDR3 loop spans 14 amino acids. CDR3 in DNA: TGTGCCAGCAGGACACTAGCGGGAAATAATGAGCAGATCTTC. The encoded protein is CASRTLAGNNEQIF.

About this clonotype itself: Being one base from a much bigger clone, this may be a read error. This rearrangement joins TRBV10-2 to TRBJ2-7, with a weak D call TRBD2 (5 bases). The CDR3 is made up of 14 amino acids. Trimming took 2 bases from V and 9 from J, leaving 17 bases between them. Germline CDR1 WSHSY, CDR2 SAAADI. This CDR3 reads CASSEGSGFGGQYF. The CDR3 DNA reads TGCGCCAGCAGTGAGGGATCGGGGTTCGGCGGGCAGTACTTC.

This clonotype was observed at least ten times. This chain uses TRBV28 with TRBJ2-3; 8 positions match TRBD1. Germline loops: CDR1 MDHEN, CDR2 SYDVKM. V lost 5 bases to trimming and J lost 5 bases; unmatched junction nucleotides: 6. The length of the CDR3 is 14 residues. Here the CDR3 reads CASSLDRDLDTQYF. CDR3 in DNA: TGTGCCAGCAGTCTGGACAGGGATTTAGATACGCAGTATTTT.

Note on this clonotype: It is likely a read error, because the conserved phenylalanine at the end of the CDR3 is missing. The CDR3 sequence: CASSYLAGVYEQYL. The DNA for the CDR3 is TGTGCCAGCAGTTACCTCGCTGGTGTCTACGAGCAGTACTTA. The chain employs TRBV6-5 and TRBJ2-7; D gene unclear. This CDR3 is built from 14 residues. Trimming stripped 2 bases from V and 3 bases from J, with 11 bases between. Germline V gene data show CDR1 as MNHEY and CDR2 as SVGAGI.

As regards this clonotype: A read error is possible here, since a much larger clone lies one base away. Here the CDR3 reads CANSSAGDSSNSGHF. DNA of the CDR3: TGTGCCAACAGTTCGGCTGGAGATTCTTCGAACTCAGGGCATTTT. The V call is TRBV28, the J call TRBJ1-5; D unclear. The length of the CDR3 is 15 residues. Germline CDR1 and CDR2: MDHEN and SYDVKM.

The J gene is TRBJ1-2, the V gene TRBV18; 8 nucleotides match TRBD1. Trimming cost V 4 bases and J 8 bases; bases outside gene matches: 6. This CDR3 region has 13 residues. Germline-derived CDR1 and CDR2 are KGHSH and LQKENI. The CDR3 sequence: CASSLQGAKGYTF. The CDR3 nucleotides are TGTGCCAGCTCACTCCAGGGGGCGAAGGGCTACACCTTC.

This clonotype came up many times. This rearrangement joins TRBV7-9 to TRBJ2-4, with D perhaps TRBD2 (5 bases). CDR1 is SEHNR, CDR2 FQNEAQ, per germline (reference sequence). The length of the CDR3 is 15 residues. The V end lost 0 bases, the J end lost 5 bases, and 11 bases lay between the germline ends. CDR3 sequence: CASSLAGAGENIQYF. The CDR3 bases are TGTGCCAGCAGCTTAGCGGGAGCAGGAGAAAACATTCAGTACTTC.

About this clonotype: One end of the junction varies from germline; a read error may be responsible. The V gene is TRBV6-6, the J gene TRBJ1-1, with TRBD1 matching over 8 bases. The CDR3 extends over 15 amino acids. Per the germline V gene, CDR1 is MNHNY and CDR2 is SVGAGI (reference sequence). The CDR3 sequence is CTSSPRDRTYIEAFF. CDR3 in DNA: TGTACCAGCAGTCCCCGGGACAGGACTTATATTGAAGCTTTCTTT.

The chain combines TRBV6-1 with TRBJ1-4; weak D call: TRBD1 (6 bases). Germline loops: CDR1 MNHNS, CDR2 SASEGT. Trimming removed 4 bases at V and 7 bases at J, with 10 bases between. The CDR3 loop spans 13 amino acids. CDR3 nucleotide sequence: TGTGCCAGCAGTGGTACAGGGTTTGAAAAACTGTTTTTT. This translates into CASSGTGFEKLFF.

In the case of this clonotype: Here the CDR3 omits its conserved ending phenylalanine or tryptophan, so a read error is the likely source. As DNA, the CDR3 is TGTGTCAGCAGCTTGGAAGTACTAGCGGGAAAGGCCTACGAGCAGTACATA. Translating it yields CVSSLEVLAGKAYEQYI. The V and J genes are TRBV11-1 and TRBJ2-7; 10 nucleotides agree with TRBD2. The CDR3 runs to 17 residues. In germline, CDR1 is SGHAT, CDR2 FQDESV (reference sequence).

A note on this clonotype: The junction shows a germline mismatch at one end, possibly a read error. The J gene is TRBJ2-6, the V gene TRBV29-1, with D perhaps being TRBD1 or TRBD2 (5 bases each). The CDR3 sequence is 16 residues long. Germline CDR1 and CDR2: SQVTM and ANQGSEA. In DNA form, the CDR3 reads TGCAGGGTTCATCTGGGAGAAGTATCTGGGGCCAACATCCTGACTTTC. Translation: CRVHLGEVSGANILTF.

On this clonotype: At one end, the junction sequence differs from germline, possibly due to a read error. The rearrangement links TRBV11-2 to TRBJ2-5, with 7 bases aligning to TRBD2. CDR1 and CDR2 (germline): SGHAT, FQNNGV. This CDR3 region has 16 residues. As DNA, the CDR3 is TGTGTCAGCAGCTACTCCCGTGATGGCGGGAGAGAGACCCAGTACTTC. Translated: CVSSYSRDGGRETQYF.